Listed below are T cell receptor beta chains from one sample, sequenced in a study of cytomegalovirus exposure and HLA in healthy donors. The data were produced by immunoSEQ multiplex PCR, yet TCRdb's version contains in-frame clones alone and is incomplete. The data contain over 100,000 clones, about 61% of them singletons. The sample comprised PBMCs. These TCRs come from a woman aged 30 to 39 in good health and CMV-seronegative. CDR3s include the opening cysteine and the closing phenylalanine or tryptophan. The D gene is left open where the match is weak. Rows give clone size only sometimes, using once, few, many, or a class for an expanded clone.

CDR3aa: CASSGSGNYEQFF; d_gene: TRBD2; v_gene: TRBV9; abundance: -; j_gene: TRBJ2-1
CDR3aa: CASSPYGTVSYEQYF; d_gene: -; v_gene: TRBV7-9; abundance: -; j_gene: TRBJ2-7
CDR3aa: CASSPRGGNSYEQYF; d_gene: TRBD1; v_gene: TRBV5-1; abundance: -; j_gene: TRBJ2-7
CDR3aa: CATHTGPGNQPQHF; d_gene: -; v_gene: TRBV27; abundance: -; j_gene: TRBJ1-5
CDR3aa: CASSYSGASYGYTF; d_gene: -; v_gene: TRBV6-5; abundance: -; j_gene: TRBJ1-2
CDR3aa: CASSSDSGEQFF; d_gene: -; v_gene: TRBV7-9; abundance: -; j_gene: TRBJ2-1
CDR3aa: CASSQGPSGRYTQYF; d_gene: TRBD2; v_gene: TRBV4-3; abundance: few; j_gene: TRBJ2-3
CDR3aa: CASSLSAGGPYNEQFF; d_gene: TRBD2; v_gene: TRBV5-4; abundance: -; j_gene: TRBJ2-1
CDR3aa: CASSAWQGSPQHF; d_gene: -; v_gene: TRBV10-1; abundance: -; j_gene: TRBJ1-5
CDR3aa: CASSSRGVGETQYF; d_gene: TRBD2; v_gene: TRBV7-2; abundance: -; j_gene: TRBJ2-5
CDR3aa: CASVDRGLNTGELFF; d_gene: TRBD1; v_gene: TRBV6-1; abundance: -; j_gene: TRBJ2-2
CDR3aa: CASSQVNLVAVETQYF; d_gene: -; v_gene: TRBV4-3; abundance: -; j_gene: TRBJ2-5
CDR3aa: CASSLGPASVTSVQYF; d_gene: -; v_gene: TRBV7-2; abundance: -; j_gene: TRBJ2-7
CDR3aa: CAISGTEETQYF; d_gene: TRBD1; v_gene: TRBV10-3; abundance: -; j_gene: TRBJ2-5
CDR3aa: CASSLDGPGLAYNEQFF; d_gene: TRBD2; v_gene: TRBV5-1; abundance: -; j_gene: TRBJ2-1
CDR3aa: CASSNRQGRGQETQYF; d_gene: TRBD1; v_gene: TRBV9; abundance: -; j_gene: TRBJ2-5
CDR3aa: CASSLAYGQLSYEQYF; d_gene: -; v_gene: TRBV7-9; abundance: -; j_gene: -
CDR3aa: CASSPRAGTPNSPLHF; d_gene: -; v_gene: TRBV4-1; abundance: -; j_gene: TRBJ1-6
CDR3aa: CASSLDQGAYYGYTF; d_gene: TRBD1; v_gene: TRBV7-6; abundance: -; j_gene: TRBJ1-2
CDR3aa: CASSHRGAGYTF; d_gene: -; v_gene: TRBV14; abundance: -; j_gene: TRBJ1-2
CDR3aa: CASSRGPGQGSHEQFF; d_gene: TRBD1; v_gene: TRBV4-3; abundance: few; j_gene: TRBJ2-1
CDR3aa: CASSSPQRGLEQFF; d_gene: -; v_gene: TRBV19; abundance: -; j_gene: TRBJ2-1
CDR3aa: CASSVWVSPGGAFF; d_gene: -; v_gene: TRBV28; abundance: few; j_gene: TRBJ1-1
CDR3aa: CASSPLSGRFTDTQYF; d_gene: TRBD2; v_gene: TRBV18; abundance: -; j_gene: TRBJ2-3
CDR3aa: CASSGGVTGTTSYEQYF; d_gene: TRBD2; v_gene: TRBV5-4; abundance: -; j_gene: TRBJ2-7
CDR3aa: CASSLSGGGYTF; d_gene: TRBD1; v_gene: TRBV7-9; abundance: -; j_gene: TRBJ1-2
CDR3aa: CASSPRRGLAVDNEQFF; d_gene: TRBD2; v_gene: TRBV7-9; abundance: -; j_gene: TRBJ2-1
CDR3aa: CASSTQQGATNEKLFF; d_gene: TRBD1; v_gene: TRBV7-2; abundance: few; j_gene: TRBJ1-4
CDR3aa: CARSFRGLLF; d_gene: TRBD2; v_gene: TRBV5-3; abundance: few; j_gene: TRBJ2-1
CDR3aa: CASSLFSVGEQFF; d_gene: -; v_gene: TRBV7-2; abundance: -; j_gene: TRBJ2-1
CDR3aa: CASSLAGVTGELFF; d_gene: -; v_gene: TRBV7-9; abundance: once; j_gene: TRBJ2-2
CDR3aa: CASQTGQGHNEQFF; d_gene: TRBD1; v_gene: TRBV10-2; abundance: medium-sized; j_gene: TRBJ2-1
CDR3aa: CASSFGTRGADTQYF; d_gene: TRBD2; v_gene: TRBV5-6; abundance: -; j_gene: TRBJ2-3